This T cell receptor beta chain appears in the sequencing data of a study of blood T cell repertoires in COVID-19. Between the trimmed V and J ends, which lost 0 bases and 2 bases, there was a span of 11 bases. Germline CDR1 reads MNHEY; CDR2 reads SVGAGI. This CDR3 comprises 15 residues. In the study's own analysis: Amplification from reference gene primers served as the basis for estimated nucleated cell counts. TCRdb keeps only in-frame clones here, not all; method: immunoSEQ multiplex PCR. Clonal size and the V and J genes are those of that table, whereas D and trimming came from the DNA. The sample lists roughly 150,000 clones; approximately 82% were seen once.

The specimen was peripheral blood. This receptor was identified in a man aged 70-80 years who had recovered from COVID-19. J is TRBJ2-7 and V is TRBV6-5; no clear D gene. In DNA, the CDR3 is TGTGCCAGCAGTTACTCGCGGCGGCTTCCCTACGAGCAGTACTTC. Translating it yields CASSYSRRLPYEQYF.